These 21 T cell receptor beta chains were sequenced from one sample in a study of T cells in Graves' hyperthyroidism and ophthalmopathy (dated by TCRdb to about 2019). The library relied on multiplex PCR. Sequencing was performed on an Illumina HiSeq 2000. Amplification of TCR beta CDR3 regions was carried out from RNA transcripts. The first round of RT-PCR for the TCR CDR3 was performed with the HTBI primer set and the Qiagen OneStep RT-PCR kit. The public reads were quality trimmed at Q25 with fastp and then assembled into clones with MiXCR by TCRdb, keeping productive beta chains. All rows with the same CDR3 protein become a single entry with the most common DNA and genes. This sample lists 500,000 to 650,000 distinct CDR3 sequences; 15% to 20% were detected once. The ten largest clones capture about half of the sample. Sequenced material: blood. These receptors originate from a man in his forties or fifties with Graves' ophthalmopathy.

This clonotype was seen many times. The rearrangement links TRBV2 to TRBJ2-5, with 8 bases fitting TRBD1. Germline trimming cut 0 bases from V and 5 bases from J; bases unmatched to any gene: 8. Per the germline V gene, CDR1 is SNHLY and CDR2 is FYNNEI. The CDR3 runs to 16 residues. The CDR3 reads CASSEARAGGTETQYF. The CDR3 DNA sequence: TGTGCCAGCAGTGAAGCACGGGCAGGGGGCACGGAGACCCAGTACTTC.

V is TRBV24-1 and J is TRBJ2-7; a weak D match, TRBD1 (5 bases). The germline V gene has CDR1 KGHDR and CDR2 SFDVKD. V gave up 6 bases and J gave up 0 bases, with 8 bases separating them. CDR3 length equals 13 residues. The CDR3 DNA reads TGTGCCACCAGTAAGGACAACTCCTACGAGCAGTACTTC. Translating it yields CATSKDNSYEQYF.

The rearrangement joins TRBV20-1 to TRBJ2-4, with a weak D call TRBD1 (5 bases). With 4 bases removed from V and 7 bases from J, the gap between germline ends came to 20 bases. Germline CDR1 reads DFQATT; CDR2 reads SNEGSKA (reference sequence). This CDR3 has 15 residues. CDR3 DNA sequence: TGCAGTGCTAAAGACAGATCCGATATACAGAACATTCAGTACTTC. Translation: CSAKDRSDIQNIQYF.

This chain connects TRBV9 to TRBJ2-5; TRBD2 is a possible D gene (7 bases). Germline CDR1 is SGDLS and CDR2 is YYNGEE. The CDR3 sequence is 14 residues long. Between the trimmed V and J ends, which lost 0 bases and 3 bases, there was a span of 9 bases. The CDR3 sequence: CASSVEGGEETQYF. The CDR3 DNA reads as TGTGCCAGCAGCGTAGAGGGGGGGGAAGAGACCCAGTACTTC. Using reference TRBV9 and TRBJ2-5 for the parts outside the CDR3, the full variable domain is DSGVTQTPKHLITATGQRVTLRCSPRSGDLSVYWYQQSLDQGLQFLIQYYNGEERAKGNILERFSAQQFPDLHSELNLSSLELGDSALYFCASSVEGGEETQYFGPGTRLLVL.

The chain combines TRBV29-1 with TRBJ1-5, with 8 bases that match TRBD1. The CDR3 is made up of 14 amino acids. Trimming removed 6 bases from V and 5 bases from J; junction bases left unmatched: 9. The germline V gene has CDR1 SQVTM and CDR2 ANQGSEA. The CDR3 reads CSVSTGTGDQPQHF. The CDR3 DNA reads TGCAGCGTGTCCACGGGGACAGGCGATCAGCCCCAGCATTTT.

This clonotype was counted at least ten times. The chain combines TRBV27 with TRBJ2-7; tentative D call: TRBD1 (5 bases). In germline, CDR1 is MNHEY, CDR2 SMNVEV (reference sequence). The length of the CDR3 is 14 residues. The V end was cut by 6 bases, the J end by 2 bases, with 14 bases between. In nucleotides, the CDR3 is TGTGCCAGCAGATCCCGTGGGGCGCCCTACGAGCAGTACTTC. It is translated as CASRSRGAPYEQYF.

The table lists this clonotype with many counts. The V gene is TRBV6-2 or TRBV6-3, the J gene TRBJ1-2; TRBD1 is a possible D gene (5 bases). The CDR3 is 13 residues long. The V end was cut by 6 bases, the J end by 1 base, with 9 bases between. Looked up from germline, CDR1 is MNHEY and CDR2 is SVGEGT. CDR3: CASRGDFNYGYTF. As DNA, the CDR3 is TGTGCCAGCAGAGGGGACTTTAACTATGGCTACACCTTC.

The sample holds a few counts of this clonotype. CDR3 region: CASSLFVGTGDHMGYTF. DNA for the CDR3: TGTGCCAGCAGCTTGTTCGTTGGGACAGGGGACCACATGGGCTACACCTTC. The chain has TRBV30 and TRBJ1-2, with 10 bases that match TRBD1. The V and J ends lost 8 bases and 8 bases, in that order; junction bases with no gene match: 23. CDR3 length: 17 residues. CDR1 and CDR2 (germline): GTSNPN, SVGIG (reference sequence).

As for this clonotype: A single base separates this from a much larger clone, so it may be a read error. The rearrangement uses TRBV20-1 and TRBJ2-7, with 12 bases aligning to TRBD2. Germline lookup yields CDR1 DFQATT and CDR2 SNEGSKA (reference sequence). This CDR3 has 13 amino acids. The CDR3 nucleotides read TGCAGTGCTTCCGGACTAGCGGGAAACGAGCGGTACTTC. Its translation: CSASGLAGNERYF.

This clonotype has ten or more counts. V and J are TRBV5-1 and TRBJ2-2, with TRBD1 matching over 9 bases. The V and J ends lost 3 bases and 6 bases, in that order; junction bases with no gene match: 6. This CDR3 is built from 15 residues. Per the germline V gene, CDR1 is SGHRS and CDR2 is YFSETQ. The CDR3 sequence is CASSSGDRDSGELFF. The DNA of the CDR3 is TGCGCCAGCAGCTCAGGGGACAGGGATTCCGGGGAGCTGTTTTTT.

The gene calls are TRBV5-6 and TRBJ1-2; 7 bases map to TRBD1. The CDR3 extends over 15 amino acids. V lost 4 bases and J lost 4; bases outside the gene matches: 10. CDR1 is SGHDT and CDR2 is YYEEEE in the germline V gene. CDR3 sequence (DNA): TGTGCCAGCAGCCTCGGGACAGCTCCCATCTATGGCTACACCTTC. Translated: CASSLGTAPIYGYTF.

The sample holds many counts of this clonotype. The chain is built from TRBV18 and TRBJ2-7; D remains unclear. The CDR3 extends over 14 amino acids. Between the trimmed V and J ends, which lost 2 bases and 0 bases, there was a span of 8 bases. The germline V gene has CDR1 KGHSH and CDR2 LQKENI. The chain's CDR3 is CASSPNLASYEQYF. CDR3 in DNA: TGTGCCAGCTCACCAAACCTGGCCTCCTACGAGCAGTACTTC.

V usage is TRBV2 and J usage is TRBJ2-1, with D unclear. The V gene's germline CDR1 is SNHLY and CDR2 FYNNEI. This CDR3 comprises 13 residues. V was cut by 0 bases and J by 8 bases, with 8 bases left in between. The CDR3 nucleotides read TGTGCCAGCAGTGAAGCCCTTAGATATGAGCAGTTCTTC. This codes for CASSEALRYEQFF.

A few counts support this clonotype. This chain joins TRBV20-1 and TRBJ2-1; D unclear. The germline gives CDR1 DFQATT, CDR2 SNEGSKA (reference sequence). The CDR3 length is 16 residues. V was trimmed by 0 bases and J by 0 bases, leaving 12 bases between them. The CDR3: CSARDQRRSSYNEQFF. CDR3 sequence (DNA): TGCAGTGCTAGAGATCAGCGCCGAAGCTCCTACAATGAGCAGTTCTTC.

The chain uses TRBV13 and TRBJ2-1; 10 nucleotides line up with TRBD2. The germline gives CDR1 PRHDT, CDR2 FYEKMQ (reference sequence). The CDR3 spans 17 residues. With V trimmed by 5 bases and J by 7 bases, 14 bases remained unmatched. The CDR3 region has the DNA TGTGCCAGCAGCCTCCGGGACACTAGCGGGATTTGGAATGAGCAGTTCTTC. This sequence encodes CASSLRDTSGIWNEQFF.

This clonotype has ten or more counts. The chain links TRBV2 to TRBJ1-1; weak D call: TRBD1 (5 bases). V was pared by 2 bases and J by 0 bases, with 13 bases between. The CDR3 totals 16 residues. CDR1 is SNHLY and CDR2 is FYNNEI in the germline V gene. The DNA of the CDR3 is TGTGCCAGCAGTGAAAGGGGAGGTGAGGTGAACACTGAAGCTTTCTTT. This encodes CASSERGGEVNTEAFF.

This chain's CDR3 is CASSVAEGRNYGYTF. In nucleotides, the CDR3 is TGTGCCAGCAGCGTGGCAGAGGGCCGTAACTATGGCTACACCTTC. The V call is TRBV7-2, the J call TRBJ1-2; no reliable D call. The CDR3 runs 15 residues. Germline V gives CDR1 SGHTA, CDR2 FQGNSA. V was cut by 5 bases and J by 1 base, with 14 bases left in between.

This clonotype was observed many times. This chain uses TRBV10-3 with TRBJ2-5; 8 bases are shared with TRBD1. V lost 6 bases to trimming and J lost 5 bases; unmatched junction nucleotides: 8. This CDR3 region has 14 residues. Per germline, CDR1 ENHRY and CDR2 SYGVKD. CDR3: CAISRGQGSETQYF. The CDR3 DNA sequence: TGTGCCATCAGCCGTGGACAGGGTAGCGAGACCCAGTACTTC.

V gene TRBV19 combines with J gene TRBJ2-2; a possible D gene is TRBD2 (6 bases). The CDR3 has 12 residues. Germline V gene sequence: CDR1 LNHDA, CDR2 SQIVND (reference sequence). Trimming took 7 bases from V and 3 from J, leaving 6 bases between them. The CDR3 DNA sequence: TGTGCCAGTACGGGGGACACCGGGGAGCTGTTTTTT. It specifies CASTGDTGELFF.

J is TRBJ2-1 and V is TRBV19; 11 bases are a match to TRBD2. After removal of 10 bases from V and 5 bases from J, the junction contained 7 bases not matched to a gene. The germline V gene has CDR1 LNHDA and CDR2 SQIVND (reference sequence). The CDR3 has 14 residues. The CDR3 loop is CATTLAGAHNEQFF. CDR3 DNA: TGTGCCACCACACTAGCGGGAGCCCACAATGAGCAGTTCTTC.

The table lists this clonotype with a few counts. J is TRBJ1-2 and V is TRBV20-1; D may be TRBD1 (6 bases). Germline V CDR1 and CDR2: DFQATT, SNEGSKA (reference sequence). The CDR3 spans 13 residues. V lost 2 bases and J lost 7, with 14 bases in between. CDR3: CSARIGGAGGYTF. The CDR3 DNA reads TGCAGTGCTAGAATAGGGGGGGCGGGTGGCTACACCTTC.